Described below is a single TCR beta chain sequence and its context. TCRdb reprocessed the PCR reads with MiXCR, giving one entry per CDR3 protein. The data show fewer than 20,000 distinct CDR3 sequences, about half seen once. Germline V gene sequence: CDR1 MNHEY, CDR2 SVGAGI. The CDR3 is 16 amino acids. Localized lung adenocarcinoma, a non-small cell lung cancer, affected the donors. The sample originates from a study of CD4 and CD8 cells across lung adenocarcinoma regions. The receptor comes from a female donor with lung adenocarcinoma. The CD4 and CD8 labels of this study may be unreliable. The material sequenced was CD8+ T cells from the center of a lung tumor. The genes are TRBV6-5 and TRBJ2-5; a weak D match, TRBD2 (5 bases). The J call may be mistaken, given a closer DNA end match to TRBJ2-1. CDR3 amino acids: CASSYGSLVSGNEQFF. The CDR3 nucleotides are TGTGCCAGCAGTTACGGTTCACTAGTATCGGGCAATGAGCAGTTCTTC.